The 10 T cell receptor beta chains presented below share a single source sample, sequenced in a study of blood T cell repertoires in COVID-19. The method was immunoSEQ multiplex PCR; TCRdb's version includes in-frame clones alone and lacks a portion of them. In the table there are roughly 200,000 clones, approximately 79% of which are singletons. The sequenced sample consisted of peripheral blood. Source of these receptors: a man aged 45-60 years who had recovered from COVID-19.

The chain has TRBV9 and TRBJ2-1, with 8 bases that match TRBD2. The CDR3 is made up of 16 amino acids. Germline CDR1 SGDLS, CDR2 YYNGEE. Trimming removed 0 bases from V and 4 bases from J; junction bases left unmatched: 6. In DNA form, the CDR3 reads TGTGCCAGCAGCGTAGAAGCGGGAGTAGGGTACAATGAGCAGTTCTTC. It encodes CASSVEAGVGYNEQFF.

In DNA form, the CDR3 reads TGCGCCAGCAGCCAAGGGGTCTCCAGCGGGAGAGGGTACGAGCAGTACTTC. Its translation: CASSQGVSSGRGYEQYF. This chain uses TRBV4-1 with TRBJ2-7; TRBD2 matches 8 bases. Looked up from germline, CDR1 is MGHRA and CDR2 is YSYEKL. V dropped 1 base and J dropped 4; count of bases not matched to a gene: 12. The CDR3 has 17 residues.

CDR3 DNA sequence: TGCAGCGTCCCGGGACAGGGGGCTGGATTGCTGAACACTGAAGCTTTCTTT. Its protein product is CSVPGQGAGLLNTEAFF. This sequence joins TRBV29-1 and TRBJ1-1; 12 nucleotides match TRBD1. The germline V gene encodes CDR1 SQVTM and CDR2 ANQGSEA. The CDR3 is 17 residues long. After removal of 6 bases from V and 0 bases from J, the junction contained 11 bases not matched to a gene.

This clone was found a few times. The J gene is TRBJ1-5, the V gene TRBV6-1, with D perhaps TRBD1 (5 bases). CDR1 is MNHNS, CDR2 SASEGT, per germline. V dropped 3 bases and J dropped 3 bases, with 12 bases sitting between them. This CDR3 comprises 15 residues. The CDR3 nucleotides are TGTGCCAGCAGTGATACCGACAGCTTCAATCAGCCCCAGCATTTT. It codes for CASSDTDSFNQPQHF.

The V and J genes are TRBV18 and TRBJ2-2; possible D gene TRBD2, 6 bases. The CDR3 spans 13 residues. Germline V gene data show CDR1 as KGHSH and CDR2 as LQKENI. V was clipped by 5 bases and J by 5 bases, with 9 bases between them. The CDR3 spells CASSISGTGELFF. The CDR3 DNA reads TGTGCCAGCTCAATTAGCGGAACCGGGGAGCTGTTTTTT.

This clone has only a few counts. J is TRBJ2-7 and V is TRBV10-3; 8 bases align to TRBD2. CDR3 size: 16 residues. Trimming cost V 3 bases and J 5 bases; bases outside gene matches: 12. CDR1 ENHRY and CDR2 SYGVKD come from the germline V gene. The DNA of the CDR3 is TGTGCCATCAGTGACCCAGGGAGCGGGAGCGGCCACGAGCAGTACTTC. It yields the protein CAISDPGSGSGHEQYF.

The DNA for the CDR3 is TGTGCCAGCAACTTGTCCTCCGTACTTGAGCAGTTCTTC. Amino acids: CASNLSSVLEQFF. The rearrangement uses TRBV27 and TRBJ2-1, with D unresolved. Trimming removed 7 bases at V and 9 bases at J, with 16 bases between. The CDR3 spans 13 residues. Germline loops: CDR1 MNHEY, CDR2 SMNVEV (reference sequence).

This chain uses TRBV19 with TRBJ2-3; D gene uncertain. The germline gives CDR1 LNHDA, CDR2 SQIVND (reference sequence). CDR3 size: 13 residues. Trimming shortened V by 6 bases and J by 3 bases, and 10 bases separated the two germline ends. The CDR3 nucleotides are TGTGCCAGTAGGGTTGCTAGTACAGATACGCAGTATTTT. Translation: CASRVASTDTQYF.

Concerning this clone: The same CDR3 also results from other DNA sequences found in this sample. This chain links TRBV7-2 with TRBJ1-2; tentatively, D is TRBD1 (6 bases). The CDR3 is made up of 13 amino acids. CDR1 is SGHTA and CDR2 is FQGNSA in the germline V gene. Trimming removed 1 base at V and 5 bases at J, with 8 bases between. CDR3 nucleotides: TGTGCCAGCAGCTTAGGCCAGGGGTATGGCTACACCTTC. It yields the protein CASSLGQGYGYTF.

The V gene is TRBV4-2, the J gene TRBJ2-7, with a weak D call TRBD1 (6 bases). The CDR3 extends over 22 amino acids. Germline values: CDR1 LGHNA, CDR2 YNFKEQ. V was clipped by 4 bases and J by 2 bases, with 36 bases between them. The DNA of the CDR3 is TGTGCCAGCAGCCTTGACGAAAGAGTGGCCACAGGGCGTGCTCAAGGGGCCTACGAGCAGTACTTC. The encoded protein is CASSLDERVATGRAQGAYEQYF.